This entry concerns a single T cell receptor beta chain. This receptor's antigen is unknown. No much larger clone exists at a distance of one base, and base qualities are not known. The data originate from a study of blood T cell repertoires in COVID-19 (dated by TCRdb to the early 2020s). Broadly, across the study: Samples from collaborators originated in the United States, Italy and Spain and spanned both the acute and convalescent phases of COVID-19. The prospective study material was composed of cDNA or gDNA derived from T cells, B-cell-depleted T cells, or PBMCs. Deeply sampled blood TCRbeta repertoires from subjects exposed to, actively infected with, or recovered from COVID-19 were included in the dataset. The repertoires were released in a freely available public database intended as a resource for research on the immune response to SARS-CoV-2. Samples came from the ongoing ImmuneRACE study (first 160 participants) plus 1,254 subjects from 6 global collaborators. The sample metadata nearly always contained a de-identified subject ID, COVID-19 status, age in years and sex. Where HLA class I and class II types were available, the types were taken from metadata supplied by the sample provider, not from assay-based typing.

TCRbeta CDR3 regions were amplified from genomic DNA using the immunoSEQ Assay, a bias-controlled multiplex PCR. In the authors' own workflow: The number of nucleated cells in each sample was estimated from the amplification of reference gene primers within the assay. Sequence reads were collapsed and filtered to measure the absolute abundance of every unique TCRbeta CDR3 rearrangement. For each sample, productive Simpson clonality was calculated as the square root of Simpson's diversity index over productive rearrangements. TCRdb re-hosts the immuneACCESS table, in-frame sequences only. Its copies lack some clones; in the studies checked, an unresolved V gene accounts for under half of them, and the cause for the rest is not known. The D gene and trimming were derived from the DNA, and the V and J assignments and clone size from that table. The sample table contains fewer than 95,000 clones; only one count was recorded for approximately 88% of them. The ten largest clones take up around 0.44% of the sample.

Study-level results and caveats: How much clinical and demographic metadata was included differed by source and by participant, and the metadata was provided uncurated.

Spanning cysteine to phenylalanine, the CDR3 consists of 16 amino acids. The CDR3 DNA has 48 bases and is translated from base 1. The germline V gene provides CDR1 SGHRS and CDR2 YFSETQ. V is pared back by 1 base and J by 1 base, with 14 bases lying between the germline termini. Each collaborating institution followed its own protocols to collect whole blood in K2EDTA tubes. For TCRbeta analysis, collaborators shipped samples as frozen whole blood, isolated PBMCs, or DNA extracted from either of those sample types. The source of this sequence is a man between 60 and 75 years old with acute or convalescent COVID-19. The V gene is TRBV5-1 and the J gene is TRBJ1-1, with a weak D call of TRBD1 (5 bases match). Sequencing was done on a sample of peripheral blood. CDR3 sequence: CASSLRGGFQNTEAFF. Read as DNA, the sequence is TGCGCCAGCAGCTTGAGGGGCGGCTTCCAGAACACTGAAGCTTTCTTT. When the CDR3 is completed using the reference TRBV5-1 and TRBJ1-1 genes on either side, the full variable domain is KAGVTQTPRYLIKTRGQQVTLSCSPISGHRSVSWYQQTPGQGLQFLFEYFSETQRNKGNFPGRFSGRQFSNSRSEMNVSTLELGDSALYLCASSLRGGFQNTEAFFGQGTRLTVV.